This TCR beta chain was recorded in a study of vaccination and CD4 T cells after COVID-19. Study background: Overlapping spike peptides served as the stimulus for the cells. These peptides came from SARS-CoV-2 and from the common cold coronaviruses HCoV-NL63, HCoV-OC43 and HCoV-229E.

Scientists ran DNA taken from cultured CD4+ T cells through the Oncomine TCR Beta short-read assay for sequencing. Using its own MiXCR run on the PCR reads, TCRdb lists one record per CDR3 protein. The profile covers 20,000 to 25,000 distinct CDR3 sequences, with less than 60% appearing a single time and approximately 9.4% taken by the ten largest. Whole-study findings and limits: Spike mono-reactivity was shown by 304 of 307 vaccine-specific clones in convalescent patients.

The treatment was: approximately 9-day PBMC culture with coronavirus spike peptide pools or control peptides (ViraFEST assay). ViraFEST sequenced TCRs after peptide-pool expansion of antigen-specific T cells. CDR3 size: 14 residues. CDR1 LNHNV and CDR2 YYDKDF come from the germline V gene (reference sequence). V lost 0 bases to trimming and J lost 7 bases, with 9 bases between them. Of note for this clonotype: Its antigen is as yet unknown.

The source material was CD4+ T cells from blood, cultured in vitro. The rearrangement links TRBV15 to TRBJ1-4; perhaps TRBD1 as D (5 bases). This clonotype was obtained from a human donor who had recovered from COVID-19. The chain's CDR3 is CATSRDREVEKLFF. CDR3 nucleotides: TGTGCCACCAGCAGAGACAGGGAAGTTGAAAAACTGTTTTTT.